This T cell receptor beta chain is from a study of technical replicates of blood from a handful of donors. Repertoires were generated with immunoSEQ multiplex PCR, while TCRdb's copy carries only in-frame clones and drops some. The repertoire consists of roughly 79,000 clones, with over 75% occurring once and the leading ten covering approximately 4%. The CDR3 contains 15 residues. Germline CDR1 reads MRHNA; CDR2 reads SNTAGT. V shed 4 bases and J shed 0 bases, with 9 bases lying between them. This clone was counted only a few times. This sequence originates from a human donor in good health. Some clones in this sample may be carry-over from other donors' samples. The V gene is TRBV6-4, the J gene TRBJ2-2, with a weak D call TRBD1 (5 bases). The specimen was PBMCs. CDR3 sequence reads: CASSGQGPNTGELFF. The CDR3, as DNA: TGTGCCAGCAGTGGGCAGGGCCCGAACACCGGGGAGCTGTTTTTT.